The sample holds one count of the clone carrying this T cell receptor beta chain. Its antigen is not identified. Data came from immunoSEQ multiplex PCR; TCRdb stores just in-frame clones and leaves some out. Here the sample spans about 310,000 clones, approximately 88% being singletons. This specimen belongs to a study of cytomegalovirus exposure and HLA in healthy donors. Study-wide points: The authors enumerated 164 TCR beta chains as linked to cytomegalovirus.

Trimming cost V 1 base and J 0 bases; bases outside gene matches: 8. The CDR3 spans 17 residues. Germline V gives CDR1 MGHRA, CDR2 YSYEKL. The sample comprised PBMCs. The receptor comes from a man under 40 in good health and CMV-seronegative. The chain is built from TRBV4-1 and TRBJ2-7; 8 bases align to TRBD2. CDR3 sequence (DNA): TGCGCCAGCAGCCAAGGGGTTGATAGCGGGGCCTCCTACGAGCAGTACTTC. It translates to CASSQGVDSGASYEQYF.